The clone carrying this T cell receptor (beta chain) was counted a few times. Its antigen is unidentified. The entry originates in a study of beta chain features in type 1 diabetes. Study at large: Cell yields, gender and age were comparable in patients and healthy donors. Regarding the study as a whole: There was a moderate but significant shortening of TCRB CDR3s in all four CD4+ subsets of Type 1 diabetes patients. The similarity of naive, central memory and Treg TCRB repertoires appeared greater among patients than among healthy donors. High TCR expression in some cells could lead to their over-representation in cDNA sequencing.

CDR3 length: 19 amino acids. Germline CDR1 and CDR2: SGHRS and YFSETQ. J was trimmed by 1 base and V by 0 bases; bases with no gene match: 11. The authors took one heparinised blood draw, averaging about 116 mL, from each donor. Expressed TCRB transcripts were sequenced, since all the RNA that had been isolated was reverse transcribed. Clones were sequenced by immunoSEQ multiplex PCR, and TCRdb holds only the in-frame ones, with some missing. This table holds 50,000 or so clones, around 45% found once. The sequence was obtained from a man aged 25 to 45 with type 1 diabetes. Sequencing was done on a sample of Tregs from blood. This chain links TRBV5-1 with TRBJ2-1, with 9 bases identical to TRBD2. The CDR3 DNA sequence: TGCGCCAGCAGCTTGGTTGCTCTAGCGGGAATGGGGTCCTACAATGAGCAGTTCTTC. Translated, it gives CASSLVALAGMGSYNEQFF.